The 4 T cell receptor beta chains presented below share a single source sample, sequenced in a study of control samples from healthy donors and cancer patients. Sequencing was performed with immunoSEQ multiplex PCR; in TCRdb, only in-frame clones are kept and a portion is missing. The sample includes some 150,000 clones, roughly 95% of them seen just once. Sequenced material: blood. These receptors were obtained from a woman in her thirties in good health.

This chain links TRBV6-5 with TRBJ2-7; D may be TRBD1 (6 bases). The germline gives CDR1 MNHEY, CDR2 SVGAGI. The CDR3 is 13 residues long. Between the trimmed V and J ends, which lost 6 bases and 2 bases, there was a span of 11 bases. Written as DNA, the CDR3 is TGTGCCAGCAGAATATGGACAGCCTACGAGCAGTACTTC. As protein: CASRIWTAYEQYF.

This chain links TRBV18 with TRBJ2-5; a possible D gene is TRBD1 (6 bases). The CDR3 has 16 residues. Per the germline V gene, CDR1 is KGHSH and CDR2 is LQKENI. V was pared by 4 bases and J by 2 bases, with 17 bases between. The CDR3: CASSLLRQDSQETQYF. CDR3 DNA: TGTGCCAGCTCACTACTAAGACAGGATTCGCAAGAGACCCAGTACTTC.

This chain links TRBV11-2 with TRBJ2-2; TRBD1 is a possible D gene (5 bases). The CDR3 runs 15 residues. CDR1 and CDR2 (germline): SGHAT, FQNNGV. Trimming removed 8 bases at V and 0 bases at J, with 13 bases between. CDR3 sequence (DNA): TGTGCCAGCTACCCGGCAGGGACGAACACCGGGGAGCTGTTTTTT. This gives the protein CASYPAGTNTGELFF.

The chain links TRBV5-4 to TRBJ1-6; D call uncertain. CDR1 and CDR2 from the germline V gene are SGHNT and YYREEE (reference sequence). The CDR3 sequence is 13 residues long. V dropped 0 bases and J dropped 5 bases, with 3 bases sitting between them. The CDR3 reads CASSLAHNSPLHF. CDR3 sequence (DNA): TGTGCCAGCAGCTTGGCCCATAATTCACCCCTCCACTTT.